This T cell receptor (beta chain) appears in the sequencing data of a study of STAT3 mutations in large granular lymphocyte leukemia. Looking at the study overall: Canonical activating STAT3 mutations were detected in roughly half of the longitudinally sequenced T-LGLL patients. Broader study findings: Every T-LGLL patient had at least one immunodominant TCRbeta clonotype.

Method: immunoSEQ multiplex PCR; TCRdb's copy keeps in-frame clones and lacks some. The sample lists 10,000 to 15,000 clones; around nine tenths were seen once. In this sample, this clone turned up once. No antigen is known for it. CDR3 length equals 15 residues. V shed 2 bases and J 5 bases; nucleotides not matched to a gene: 5. From germline, CDR1 is MNHNY and CDR2 SVGAGI (reference sequence). The sequenced sample was peripheral blood mononuclear cells. The chain links TRBV6-6 to TRBJ2-5; 10 bases are a match to TRBD2. This TCR was recovered from a man aged 40-55 years with T-cell large granular lymphocyte leukemia. Some clones in this sample may be carry-over from other donors' samples. For the CDR3, the DNA is TGTGCCAGCAGTTACCCCAGCGGGGGGGCGGAGACCCAGTACTTC. Translated: CASSYPSGGAETQYF.